The 9 T cell receptor beta chains presented below share a single source sample, sequenced in a study of blood T cell repertoires in COVID-19. The protocol was immunoSEQ multiplex PCR, while the TCRdb copy is restricted to in-frame clones and leaves out a portion. Of about 130,000 clones listed, 90% are singletons. Sequencing used peripheral blood. The receptors derive from a man aged 55 to 70 with COVID-19, enrolled during active disease.

The V gene is TRBV5-5, the J gene TRBJ1-5; D is unresolved. V gave up 1 base and J gave up 2 bases, with 16 bases separating them. Germline values: CDR1 SGHKS, CDR2 YYEKEE (reference sequence). The CDR3 consists of 17 residues. As DNA, the CDR3 is TGTGCCAGCAGCTTGTTCCGTGTAGCCGGGGGCAATCAGCCCCAGCATTTT. Residues: CASSLFRVAGGNQPQHF.

CDR3 sequence (DNA): TGTGCCAGCAGCCAGAGGAGTCTAGCGGACGAGCAGTACTTC. Translated: CASSQRSLADEQYF. The V gene is TRBV3-1 (or the pseudogene TRBV3-2), the J gene TRBJ2-7; TRBD2 agrees at 7 bases. V was clipped by 3 bases and J by 5 bases; unmatched bases: 7. CDR3 length: 14 residues. The germline CDR1 and CDR2 sequences are LGHDT and YNNKEL (reference sequence).

This chain links TRBV24-1 with TRBJ1-2; D perhaps matches TRBD1 (6 bases). V was pared by 7 bases and J by 5 bases, with 13 bases between. The CDR3 is 13 residues long. Germline V gene lookup returns CDR1 KGHDR and CDR2 SFDVKD. The CDR3 loop reads CATRPQGGYGYTF. The DNA for the CDR3 is TGTGCCACCAGGCCACAGGGTGGATATGGCTACACCTTC.

J is TRBJ2-1 and V is TRBV5-1, with D possibly TRBD2 on 5 matching bases. Germline CDR1 and CDR2: SGHRS and YFSETQ. V was pared by 3 bases and J by 12 bases, with 22 bases between. This CDR3 spans 15 amino acids. CDR3 loop: CASSSYGESREGQFF. CDR3 bases: TGCGCCAGCAGCTCTTACGGGGAGTCCCGAGAAGGGCAGTTCTTC.

V usage is TRBV19 and J usage is TRBJ1-1; weak D call: TRBD1 (6 bases). Germline values: CDR1 LNHDA, CDR2 SQIVND (reference sequence). The V end lost 0 bases, the J end lost 0 bases, and 14 bases lay between the germline ends. This CDR3 has 17 residues. The CDR3 DNA reads TGTGCCAGTAGTATAGACCTCGGTACAGGGATGAACACTGAAGCTTTCTTT. This encodes CASSIDLGTGMNTEAFF.

CDR3 DNA: TGCGCCAGCAGAACAGGGGATGGAAACACCATATATTTT. It yields the protein CASRTGDGNTIYF. The gene calls are TRBV5-1 and TRBJ1-3, with 7 bases that match TRBD1. Trimming took 5 bases from V and 3 from J; bases not matched to a gene: 2. Germline loops: CDR1 SGHRS, CDR2 YFSETQ. CDR3 length: 13 residues. Supplemented by reference TRBV5-1 and TRBJ1-3, the full variable domain reads KAGVTQTPRYLIKTRGQQVTLSCSPISGHRSVSWYQQTPGQGLQFLFEYFSETQRNKGNFPGRFSGRQFSNSRSEMNVSTLELGDSALYLCASRTGDGNTIYFGEGSWLTVV.

V and J are TRBV28 and TRBJ1-6; D call uncertain. Trimming removed 3 bases from V and 6 bases from J, with 15 bases in between. The CDR3 length is 16 residues. Germline assignment: CDR1 MDHEN and CDR2 SYDVKM. The DNA of the CDR3 is TGTGCCAGCAGTTTGCTCCCGGAACAGTTTAATTCACCCCTCCACTTT. Translating gives CASSLLPEQFNSPLHF.

This chain links TRBV3-1 (or the pseudogene TRBV3-2) with TRBJ2-7, with a possible D match to TRBD2 (6 bases). V gave up 4 bases and J gave up 5 bases, with 12 bases separating them. The germline gives CDR1 LGHDT, CDR2 YNNKEL (reference sequence). The CDR3 extends over 13 amino acids. CDR3 in DNA: TGTGCCAGCAGCCCCGGGACTGCCAACGAGCAGTACTTC. Translated: CASSPGTANEQYF.

The chain recombines TRBV12-3 or TRBV12-4 with TRBJ1-1; no clear D. The CDR3 consists of 13 residues. Between the trimmed V and J ends, which lost 10 bases and 3 bases, there was a span of 15 bases. CDR3 sequence reads: CATLAPPHTEAFF. DNA of the CDR3: TGTGCCACCCTGGCACCCCCGCACACTGAAGCTTTCTTT.